The 13 T cell receptor beta chains below come from one sample, sequenced in a study of Graves' ophthalmopathy and Graves' hyperthyroidism. TCR beta CDR3 regions were amplified from RNA transcripts. First-round RT-PCR employed HTBI primers, with a second-round multiplex PCR after it. TCRdb reprocessed the multiplex PCR reads with MiXCR, giving one entry per CDR3 protein. This sample has almost 750,000 distinct CDR3 sequences, with about 44% found just once. Sequencing was done on a sample of peripheral blood. The receptors stem from an adult man with Graves' ophthalmopathy.

This clonotype was recorded at least ten times. This sequence joins TRBV11-2 and TRBJ1-1, with 7 bases that match TRBD1. Trimming took 0 bases from V and 5 from J; bases not matched to a gene: 3. This CDR3 is built from 14 residues. CDR1 and CDR2 from the germline V gene are SGHAT and FQNNGV. CDR3 residues: CASSLETGWTEAFF. CDR3 nucleotides: TGTGCCAGCAGCTTAGAGACAGGGTGGACTGAAGCTTTCTTT. Full variable domain (missing parts from reference TRBV11-2 and TRBJ1-1): EAGVAQSPRYKIIEKRQSVAFWCNPISGHATLYWYQQILGQGPKLLIQFQNNGVVDDSQLPKDRFSAERLKGVDSTLKIQPAKLEDSAVYLCASSLETGWTEAFFGQGTRLTVV.

Only one count was recorded for this clonotype. V is TRBV7-3 and J is TRBJ2-6; D is possibly TRBD1 (8 bases). CDR3 size: 16 residues. Trimming took 5 bases from V and 4 from J, leaving 15 bases between them. Germline CDR1 reads SGHTA; CDR2 reads FQGTGA. The CDR3 DNA reads as TGTGCCAGCAGCAAGGACAGGGAGGGCGGGGCCAACGTCCTGACTTTC. Translated: CASSKDREGGANVLTF.

The J gene is TRBJ2-7, the V gene TRBV25-1; D is ambiguous. Germline lookup yields CDR1 MGHDK and CDR2 SYGVNS. V gave up 5 bases and J gave up 4 bases, with 15 bases separating them. There are 14 residues in the CDR3. In DNA form, the CDR3 reads TGTGCCAGCAGTTTATCGACTGGGGATTACGAGCAGTACTTC. Protein: CASSLSTGDYEQYF.

Of note for this clonotype: One end of the junction fails to match germline, which may point to a read error. CDR3 bases: TGTGCCGGCAGCCCTCCATTGGAAGGGGGGTACGAGCAGTACTTC. Translated: CAGSPPLEGGYEQYF. The chain carries TRBV11-1 and TRBJ2-7; D may be TRBD1 or TRBD2 (6 bases each). This CDR3 region has 15 residues. CDR1 SGHAT and CDR2 FQDESV come from the germline V gene (reference sequence).

This clonotype was picked up a small number of times. The chain is built from TRBV2 and TRBJ1-1; tentative D call: TRBD1 (6 bases). Germline V gives CDR1 SNHLY, CDR2 FYNNEI. V lost 6 bases and J 4 bases, leaving 15 bases between the germline ends. CDR3 length: 14 amino acids. Here the CDR3 reads CASSPRGLSTEAFF. The CDR3 nucleotides read TGTGCCAGCAGCCCGAGGGGGTTGAGCACTGAAGCTTTCTTT.

This sequence joins TRBV2 and TRBJ1-4, with 8 nucleotides matching TRBD1. Germline values: CDR1 SNHLY, CDR2 FYNNEI. After removal of 5 bases from V and 7 bases from J, the junction contained 9 bases not matched to a gene. CDR3 length: 15 residues. CDR3 in DNA: TGTGCCAGCAGTCGCTCGCAGGGGGCTTTTGAAAAACTGTTTTTT. It is translated as CASSRSQGAFEKLFF.

The V and J genes are TRBV29-1 and TRBJ2-2; D call uncertain. Germline lookup yields CDR1 SQVTM and CDR2 ANQGSEA. This CDR3 comprises 10 residues. Trimming pared 3 bases from V and 8 bases from J, leaving 4 bases between. The CDR3 coding sequence is TGCAGCGTTGATCCGGGGGAGCTGTTTTTT. Its translation is CSVDPGELFF.

This sequence joins TRBV9 and TRBJ2-1; a possible D gene is TRBD2 (6 bases). The length of the CDR3 is 13 residues. Germline CDR1 reads SGDLS; CDR2 reads YYNGEE. V was trimmed by 0 bases and J by 13 bases, leaving 14 bases between them. CDR3 protein: CASSVVSGARQFF. CDR3 nucleotides: TGTGCCAGCAGCGTAGTGTCGGGAGCTCGACAGTTCTTC. Based on the CDR3 plus reference TRBV9 and TRBJ2-1, the full variable domain is DSGVTQTPKHLITATGQRVTLRCSPRSGDLSVYWYQQSLDQGLQFLIQYYNGEERAKGNILERFSAQQFPDLHSELNLSSLELGDSALYFCASSVVSGARQFFGPGTRLTVL.

The chain combines TRBV6-1 with TRBJ1-2, with TRBD1 identical over 9 bases. Germline V CDR1 and CDR2: MNHNS, SASEGT. CDR3 length: 15 residues. V lost 7 bases and J lost 4; bases outside the gene matches: 10. CDR3 in amino acids: CASTRYRDRVYGYTF. CDR3 DNA: TGTGCCAGCACGCGGTACCGGGACAGGGTCTATGGCTACACCTTC.

This clonotype has ten or more counts. V is TRBV29-1 and J is TRBJ2-7; TRBD1 aligns across 7 bases. Losses at the gene ends were 4 bases for V and 2 bases for J; bases not matched to a gene: 5. The CDR3 is 13 amino acids. The germline gives CDR1 SQVTM, CDR2 ANQGSEA. The DNA for the CDR3 is TGCAGCGTTGTAGGGGACAGTACCTACGAGCAGTACTTC. This codes for CSVVGDSTYEQYF.

This clonotype was observed a handful of times. This sequence joins TRBV6-5 and TRBJ1-4; 7 positions agree with TRBD1. The V segment lost 6 bases and the J segment 3 bases; nucleotides outside the gene matches: 13. This CDR3 has 17 amino acids. Germline V gene sequence: CDR1 MNHEY, CDR2 SVGAGI. Here the CDR3 DNA reads TGTGCCAGCAGACACGGGTCAGGGGGTACGGCTAATGAAAAACTGTTTTTT. Protein product: CASRHGSGGTANEKLFF.

This clonotype came up many times. The V call is TRBV7-9, the J call TRBJ1-6, with 9 bases identical to TRBD1. CDR1 and CDR2 (germline): SEHNR, FQNEAQ (reference sequence). The CDR3 has 16 amino acids. Trimming cost V 5 bases and J 7 bases; bases outside gene matches: 9. In DNA form, the CDR3 reads TGTGCCAGCAGCCGGGGACAGGGTGAAGGGAATTCACCCCTCCACTTT. It encodes CASSRGQGEGNSPLHF.

The chain links TRBV7-2 to TRBJ2-5; 15 bases fit TRBD2. Germline V gene sequence: CDR1 SGHTA, CDR2 FQGNSA. This CDR3 has 20 amino acids. V was pared by 5 bases and J by 0 bases, with 13 bases of the junction left unmatched. The CDR3 region has the DNA TGTGCCAGCAGCCAAACACCGTCGGGACTAGCGGGAGGAAACCAAGAGACCCAGTACTTC. Encoded protein: CASSQTPSGLAGGNQETQYF.